This TCR beta chain is drawn from a study of blood T cell repertoires in COVID-19. The V end was cut by 3 bases, the J end by 11 bases, with 22 bases between. Germline V gene data show CDR1 as SQVTM and CDR2 as ANQGSEA. This CDR3 comprises 14 residues. The protocol was immunoSEQ multiplex PCR, while the TCRdb copy is restricted to in-frame clones and leaves out a portion. The sample has 220,000 or so clones, 90% seen once. Individuals drawn from 20 to 25 US areas were roughly 18 to 95 years old. Grouping used clinical history reported by participants in a survey and questionnaire. All exposed participants met a person with COVID-19 within 2 weeks before entering the study.

The V call is TRBV29-1, the J call TRBJ1-2; D gene ambiguous. Sequenced: PBMCs or T cells enriched from blood (not recorded which). The source is a young man who had been exposed to COVID-19. For the CDR3, the DNA is TGCAGCGTTGAGCTGGTTATAGGTTCCAGGTGGTACACCTTC. It translates to CSVELVIGSRWYTF.